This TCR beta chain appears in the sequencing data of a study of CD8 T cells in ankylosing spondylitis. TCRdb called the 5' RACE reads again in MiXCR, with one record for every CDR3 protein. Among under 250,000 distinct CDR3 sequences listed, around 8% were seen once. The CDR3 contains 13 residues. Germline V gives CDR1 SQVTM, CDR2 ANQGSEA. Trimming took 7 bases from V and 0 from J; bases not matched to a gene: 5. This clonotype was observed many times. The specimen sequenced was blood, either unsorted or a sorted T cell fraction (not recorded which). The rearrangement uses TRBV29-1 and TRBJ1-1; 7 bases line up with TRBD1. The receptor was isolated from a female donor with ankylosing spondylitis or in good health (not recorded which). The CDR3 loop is CSAWTGMNTEAFF. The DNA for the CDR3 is TGCAGCGCCTGGACAGGTATGAACACTGAAGCTTTCTTT. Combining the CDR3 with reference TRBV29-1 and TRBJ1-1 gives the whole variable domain SAVISQKPSRDICQRGTSLTIQCQVDSQVTMMFWYRQQPGQSLTLIATANQGSEATYESGFVIDKFPISRPNLTFSTLTVSNMSPEDSSIYLCSAWTGMNTEAFFGQGTRLTVV.